This TCR beta chain was retrieved from a study of HIV-infected children after antiretroviral therapy interruption. Study details: Recorded EBV and CMV exposure existed for most children. In continuous treatment, analyzed samples were from weeks 0, 48 and 150.

A 3' RACE protocol on RNA, with unique molecular identifiers, produced the TCR library. MiXCR, applied by TCRdb to the 3' RACE reads, yields one record per CDR3 protein. There are some 15,000 distinct CDR3 sequences in the sample; 3.4% occur only once, and roughly 34% lies in the top ten. This clonotype was recorded at least ten times. Antigen unknown. Whole-study results and caveats: Naive CD4+ CDR3 sharing between time points fell after interruption began.

As for treatment: PENTA 11 planned treatment interruption arm or continuous ART arm. Memory CD8+ CD45RO+ CD45RA- T cells were sorted from thawed PBMCs. Germline CDR1 DFQATT, CDR2 SNEGSKA (reference sequence). The CDR3 loop spans 15 amino acids. J gave up 7 bases and V 7 bases, and 16 bases lay outside the gene matches. The sequencing used CD45RO+ CD8+ T cells from PBMCs, pooled from several time points, collected from a donor given antiretroviral therapy, either interrupted or continuous. Documented subset: memory CD8+ CD45RO+ CD45RA- T cells. The V gene is TRBV20-1, the J gene TRBJ2-5; 9 bases are a match to TRBD1. The clonotype was recovered from a pool of human donors with HIV. The CDR3 DNA reads TGCAGTGTAGCAGTACCGGGACAGGGAGAAGGGACCCAGTACTTC. It encodes CSVAVPGQGEGTQYF.